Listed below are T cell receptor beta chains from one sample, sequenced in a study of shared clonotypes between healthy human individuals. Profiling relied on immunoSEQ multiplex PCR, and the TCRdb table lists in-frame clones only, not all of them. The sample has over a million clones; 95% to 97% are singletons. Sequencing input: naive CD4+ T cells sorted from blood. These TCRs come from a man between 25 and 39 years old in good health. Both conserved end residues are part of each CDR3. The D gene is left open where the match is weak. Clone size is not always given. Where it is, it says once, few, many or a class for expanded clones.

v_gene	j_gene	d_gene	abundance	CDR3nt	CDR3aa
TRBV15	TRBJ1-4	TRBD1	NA	TGTGCCACCAGCAGTTTTCCGGGACAGTCGAATGAAAAACTGTTTTTT	CATSSFPGQSNEKLFF
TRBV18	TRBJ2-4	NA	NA	TGTGCCAGCTCACCACCGACGGGATTAGCCAAAAACATTCAGTACTTC	CASSPPTGLAKNIQYF
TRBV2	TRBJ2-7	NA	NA	TGTGCCAGCAGTAAGGACGGCTACGAGCAGTACTTC	CASSKDGYEQYF
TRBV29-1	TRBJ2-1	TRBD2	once	TGCAGCGTTGGGACTCTAGCGGGAGGGCCCGGTGAGCAGTTCTTC	CSVGTLAGGPGEQFF
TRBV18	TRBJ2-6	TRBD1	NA	TGTGCCAGCTCACCGCTCCCGGGACAGGGGGCCGCTGGGGCCAACGTCCTGACTTTC	CASSPLPGQGAAGANVLTF
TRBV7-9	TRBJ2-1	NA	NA	TGTGCCAGCAGCTTAAGACTTGAGCAGTTCTTC	CASSLRLEQFF
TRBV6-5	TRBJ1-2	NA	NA	TGTGCCAGCAGTTATACCGGCAGAACATTCTATGGCTACACCTTC	CASSYTGRTFYGYTF
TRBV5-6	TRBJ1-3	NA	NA	TGTGCCAGCAGCTTGGATTTGGCAGGGCCCGGAAACACCATATATTTT	CASSLDLAGPGNTIYF
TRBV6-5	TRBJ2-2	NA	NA	TGTGCCGCCATAGGCGCGAACACCGGGGAGCTGTTTTTT	CAAIGANTGELFF
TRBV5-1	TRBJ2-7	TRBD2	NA	TGCGCCAGCAGCCGGACCGGGACTAGCGCCGGCGAGCAGTACTTC	CASSRTGTSAGEQYF
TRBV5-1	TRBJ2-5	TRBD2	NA	TGCGCCAGCAGGTCGCTGGGGGGGAGCGGGGAGACCCAGTACTTC	CASRSLGGSGETQYF
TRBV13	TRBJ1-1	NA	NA	TGTGCCAGCAGCTTAGGTCCGTCCTTAGGTGAAGCTTTCTTT	CASSLGPSLGEAFF
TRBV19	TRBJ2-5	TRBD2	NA	TGTGCCACATACCCGGGACTAGGGGAGACCCAGTACTTC	CATYPGLGETQYF
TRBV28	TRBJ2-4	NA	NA	TGTGCCAGCAGTTTAAAGGTCCCGATTATTCAGTACTTC	CASSLKVPIIQYF
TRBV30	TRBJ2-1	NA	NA	TGTGCCTGGAGTACCGGGCCTGAGCAGTTCTTC	CAWSTGPEQFF
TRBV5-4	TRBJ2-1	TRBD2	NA	TGTGCCAGCAGCTTGGTGATAAGGACTAGCGGGAGAGCTGAGCAGTTCTTC	CASSLVIRTSGRAEQFF
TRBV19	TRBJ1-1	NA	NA	TGTGCCACCGGCACAGGAAGCCCTGAAGCTTTCTTT	CATGTGSPEAFF
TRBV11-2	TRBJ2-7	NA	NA	TGTGCCAGCAGCCGTCGGACTGAGAGCTACGAGCAGTACTTC	CASSRRTESYEQYF
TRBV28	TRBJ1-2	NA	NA	TGTGCCAGCAGTTTAAGCGGGAGCTATGGCTACACCTTC	CASSLSGSYGYTF
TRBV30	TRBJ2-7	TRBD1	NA	TGTGCCTGGAACACGGGACAGGGGGCTTACGAGCAGTACTTC	CAWNTGQGAYEQYF
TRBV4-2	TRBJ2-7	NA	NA	TGTGCCAGCAGCCAAGAGGCGGCGGGGAAAGCTTACGAGCAGTACTTC	CASSQEAAGKAYEQYF
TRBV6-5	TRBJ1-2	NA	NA	TGTGCCAGCAGTTACTCAGGGGGACACAACTATGGCTACACCTTC	CASSYSGGHNYGYTF
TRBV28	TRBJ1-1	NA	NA	TGTGCCAGCAGGGGCCCGAGGGTCACACACACTGAAGCTTTCTTT	CASRGPRVTHTEAFF
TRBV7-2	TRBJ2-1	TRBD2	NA	TGTGCCAGCAGCTCCTCTAGGACTAGCTACAATGAGCAGTTCTTC	CASSSSRTSYNEQFF
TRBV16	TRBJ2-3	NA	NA	TGTGCCAGCAGCCCCCTTGGGCTAGCGTGGGAAGATACGCAGTATTTT	CASSPLGLAWEDTQYF
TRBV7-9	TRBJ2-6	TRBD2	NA	TGTGCCAGCACCGTGACTAGCGGGTACTCTGGGGCCAACGTCCTGACTTTC	CASTVTSGYSGANVLTF
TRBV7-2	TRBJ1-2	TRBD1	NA	TGTGCCAGCAGTACGACAGGGGACTATGGCTACACCTTC	CASSTTGDYGYTF
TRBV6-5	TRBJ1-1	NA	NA	TGTGCCAGCAGTTACCTTCAAAAGGGCACTGAAGCTTTCTTT	CASSYLQKGTEAFF
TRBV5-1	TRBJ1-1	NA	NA	TGCGCCAGCAGCCGGGCCCCAGGATCTGAAGCTTTCTTT	CASSRAPGSEAFF
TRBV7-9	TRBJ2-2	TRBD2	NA	TGTGCCGCCGGAGCGGGAGTTGACACCGGGGAGCTGTTTTTT	CAAGAGVDTGELFF
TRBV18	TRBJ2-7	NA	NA	TGTGCCAGCTCACCACGGGCAGGCCGTTACGAGCAGTACTTC	CASSPRAGRYEQYF
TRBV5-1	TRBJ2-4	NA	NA	TGCGCCAGCAGCTGGACCGGGACTGCAAAGAACCAAATTCAGTACTTC	CASSWTGTAKNQIQYF
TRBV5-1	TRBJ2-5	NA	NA	TGCGCCAGCTTTCGCGGATCATCGCAAGAGACCCAGTACTTC	CASFRGSSQETQYF
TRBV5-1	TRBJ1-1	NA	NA	TGCGCCAGCAGCTTGGGCATCGACACTGAAGCTTTCTTT	CASSLGIDTEAFF
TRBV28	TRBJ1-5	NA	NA	TGTGCCAGCAGGACAAGGCGGAGCAATCAGCCCCAGCATTTT	CASRTRRSNQPQHF
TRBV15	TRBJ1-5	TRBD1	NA	TGTGCCACCAGCAGAGATCTAGCCGGGACAGGGTTAGGTCAGCCCCAGCATTTT	CATSRDLAGTGLGQPQHF
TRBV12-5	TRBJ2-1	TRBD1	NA	TGTGCTAGTGGTCTGTGGACAGGACCCTCCTACAATGAGCAGTTCTTC	CASGLWTGPSYNEQFF
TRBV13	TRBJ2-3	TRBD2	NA	TGTGCCAGCAGCCCAAGGACTAGGGGAGATACGCAGTATTTT	CASSPRTRGDTQYF
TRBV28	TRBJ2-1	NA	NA	TGTGCCAGCTCGCCCTCTTATTTTGAGCAGTTCTTC	CASSPSYFEQFF
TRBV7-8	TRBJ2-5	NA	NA	TGTGCCAGCAGCTTTCTGGGCAGTCAAGAGACCCAGTACTTC	CASSFLGSQETQYF
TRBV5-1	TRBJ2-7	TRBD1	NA	TGCGCCAGCAGCTTTGGCGGACAGGGTCCCTACGAGCAGTACTTC	CASSFGGQGPYEQYF
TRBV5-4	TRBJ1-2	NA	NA	TGTGCCAGCAGCTTGGCCGCGACCAACCCTAACTATGGCTACACCTTC	CASSLAATNPNYGYTF
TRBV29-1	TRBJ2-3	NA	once	TGCAGCGGGCGGGACCACCTAACAGATACGCAGTATTTT	CSGRDHLTDTQYF